The 22 T cell receptor beta chains below were found in one sample sequenced in a study of T cell changes during pregnancy in multiple sclerosis. Clones were read by immunoSEQ multiplex PCR, and TCRdb kept only the in-frame ones, dropping some. The sample yields tens of thousands of clones, roughly nine tenths seen once. The starting material was CD4+ T cells from peripheral blood mononuclear cells, obtained in the second trimester of pregnancy. The receptor set was obtained from a female donor with multiple sclerosis, enrolled in a pregnancy study.

The V gene is TRBV5-6, the J gene TRBJ1-1; D may be TRBD1 (5 bases). The V gene lost 1 base and the J gene lost 5 bases, with 21 bases spanning the gap. There are 17 residues in the CDR3. The germline gives CDR1 SGHDT, CDR2 YYEEEE. CDR3: CASSLYVRTGGRTEAFF. The CDR3 DNA sequence: TGTGCCAGCAGCTTGTACGTGCGCACAGGTGGCAGGACTGAAGCTTTCTTT.

This chain joins TRBV7-3 and TRBJ1-2; D is possibly TRBD1 (6 bases). The germline CDR1 and CDR2 sequences are SGHTA and FQGTGA. The CDR3 runs 16 residues. V was cut by 1 base and J by 6 bases, with 18 bases left in between. CDR3 protein: CASSLNPTGIGNGYTF. The CDR3, as DNA: TGTGCCAGCAGCTTAAACCCCACAGGGATCGGAAATGGCTACACCTTC. Full variable domain (rest looked up from reference TRBV7-3 and TRBJ1-2): GAGVSQTPSNKVTEKGKYVELRCDPISGHTALYWYRQSLGQGPEFLIYFQGTGAADDSGLPNDRFFAVRPEGSVSTLKIQRTERGDSAVYLCASSLNPTGIGNGYTFGSGTRLTVV.

The rearrangement links TRBV28 to TRBJ2-3, with TRBD2 identical over 7 bases. J lost 2 bases, V lost 4 bases, and 15 bases had no gene match. The CDR3 runs 18 residues. Germline V gene lookup returns CDR1 MDHEN and CDR2 SYDVKM. The CDR3 DNA reads TGTGCCAGCAGTTCCCCCGGGGGTAGCGGGCAATACACAGATACGCAGTATTTT. Protein: CASSSPGGSGQYTDTQYF.

The sample holds one count of this clone. V is TRBV7-6 and J is TRBJ1-1; the D gene is possibly TRBD1 (6 bases). Germline V gene sequence: CDR1 SGHVS, CDR2 FNYEAQ. The CDR3 totals 15 residues. Between the trimmed V and J ends, which lost 1 base and 0 bases, there was a span of 9 bases. DNA of the CDR3: TGTGCCAGCAGCTTAGGGGGACAAGTGAACACTGAAGCTTTCTTT. It yields the protein CASSLGGQVNTEAFF.

In DNA form, the CDR3 reads TGTGCCAGCAGCTATGGACTAGTCTACAATGAGCAGTTCTTC. Amino acid sequence: CASSYGLVYNEQFF. This chain connects TRBV7-8 to TRBJ2-1; 7 bases line up with TRBD2. CDR3 length: 14 residues. The trim removed 4 bases at V and 3 bases at J, leaving 3 bases unmatched. Germline values: CDR1 SGHVS, CDR2 FQNEAQ.

This chain joins TRBV4-1 and TRBJ2-1, with 8 bases matching TRBD1. With 2 bases clipped from V and 3 bases from J, the junction kept 12 bases outside the gene matches. The CDR3 covers 18 residues. Germline V gene sequence: CDR1 MGHRA, CDR2 YSYEKL. The CDR3 here is CASSQQPSQGAYYNEQFF. CDR3 in DNA: TGCGCCAGCAGCCAACAACCAAGTCAGGGGGCTTACTACAATGAGCAGTTCTTC.

The gene calls are TRBV11-3 and TRBJ1-1; D unresolved. The CDR3 runs 13 residues. CDR1 and CDR2 (germline): SGHNT, YENEEA. Trimming stripped 0 bases from V and 3 bases from J, with 5 bases between. The CDR3 region is CASSLDSYTEAFF. CDR3 nucleotides: TGTGCCAGCAGCTTAGATTCTTACACTGAAGCTTTCTTT.

The chain employs TRBV7-8 and TRBJ1-2, with D uncertain. This CDR3 contains 15 residues. CDR1 SGHVS and CDR2 FQNEAQ come from the germline V gene. The V and J ends lost 1 base and 3 bases respectively, with 12 bases between them. CDR3 residues: CASSLVAAAYYGYTF. CDR3 sequence (DNA): TGTGCCAGCAGCTTAGTGGCGGCAGCTTACTATGGCTACACCTTC.

This chain joins TRBV18 and TRBJ2-7; weak D call: TRBD2 (6 bases). This CDR3 has 14 amino acids. Germline CDR1 and CDR2: KGHSH and LQKENI. V was shortened by 8 bases and J by 1 base, with 15 bases between the two germline ends. CDR3 sequence: CASAQSGQSYEQYF. CDR3 nucleotide sequence: TGTGCCAGCGCCCAAAGCGGGCAGTCCTACGAGCAGTACTTC.

CDR3 sequence (DNA): TGCAGCGTTGGAATCCGATCGCGGGACGGAAGAAGTGGCTACACCTTC. Residues: CSVGIRSRDGRSGYTF. The gene calls are TRBV29-1 and TRBJ1-2; D is perhaps TRBD1 (5 bases). The germline gives CDR1 SQVTM, CDR2 ANQGSEA. Between the trimmed V and J ends, which lost 4 bases and 7 bases, there was a span of 25 bases. The CDR3 loop spans 16 amino acids.

The rearrangement joins TRBV7-2 to TRBJ2-1, with D tentatively TRBD1 (6 bases). This CDR3 is 15 amino acids long. V dropped 5 bases and J dropped 4 bases, with 15 bases sitting between them. CDR1 SGHTA and CDR2 FQGNSA come from the germline V gene. CDR3 sequence (DNA): TGTGCCAGCAGCCTAGAGGGGGACGGTTACAATGAGCAGTTCTTC. Translated: CASSLEGDGYNEQFF.

The chain is built from TRBV9 and TRBJ2-5; tentatively, D is TRBD2 (6 bases). V lost 2 bases and J lost 3, with 11 bases in between. The germline CDR1 and CDR2 sequences are SGDLS and YYNGEE. There are 14 residues in the CDR3. Here the CDR3 reads CASSVTGGKETQYF. In DNA form, the CDR3 reads TGTGCCAGCAGCGTGACGGGCGGGAAAGAGACCCAGTACTTC.

V usage is TRBV7-3 and J usage is TRBJ1-1, with D unresolved. CDR3 length: 13 amino acids. Germline values: CDR1 SGHTA, CDR2 FQGTGA. The V gene lost 3 bases and the J gene lost 1 base, with 6 bases spanning the gap. Here the CDR3 DNA reads TGTGCCAGCAGCTTGTACAAGAACACTGAAGCTTTCTTT. Translating gives CASSLYKNTEAFF. Full variable domain (remainder filled in from reference TRBV7-3 and TRBJ1-1): GAGVSQTPSNKVTEKGKYVELRCDPISGHTALYWYRQSLGQGPEFLIYFQGTGAADDSGLPNDRFFAVRPEGSVSTLKIQRTERGDSAVYLCASSLYKNTEAFFGQGTRLTVV.

The chain joins TRBV11-3 to TRBJ2-7; D unresolved. This CDR3 is built from 10 residues. Germline V gene lookup returns CDR1 SGHNT and CDR2 YENEEA. V gave up 7 bases and J gave up 7 bases, with 8 bases separating them. CDR3 sequence reads: CASTSREQYF. The DNA of the CDR3 is TGTGCCAGCACCTCGCGGGAGCAGTACTTC.

This chain connects TRBV11-1 to TRBJ1-2, with D maybe TRBD1 (6 bases). CDR1 and CDR2 from the germline V gene are SGHAT and FQDESV (reference sequence). The V end lost 5 bases, the J end lost 8 bases, and 15 bases lay between the germline ends. The CDR3 sequence is 13 residues long. The CDR3 nucleotides read TGTGCCAGCAGCCCCCGGACAGCTCGGGGCTACACCTTC. Translating gives CASSPRTARGYTF.

A single count supports this clone. This rearrangement joins TRBV27 to TRBJ2-1, with TRBD1 matching 8 bases. V gave up 3 bases and J gave up 7 bases; unmatched junction bases: 17. This CDR3 is built from 18 residues. CDR1 is MNHEY, CDR2 SMNVEV, per germline (reference sequence). The CDR3 sequence: CASSFRELRQGAGNEQFF. The CDR3 DNA reads as TGTGCCAGCAGTTTCAGGGAATTGCGGCAGGGGGCCGGTAATGAGCAGTTCTTC.

V usage is TRBV7-9 and J usage is TRBJ2-5; the D gene is possibly TRBD2 (5 bases). The CDR3 is 15 residues long. Germline V lookup: CDR1 SEHNR, CDR2 FQNEAQ (reference sequence). Trimming pared 1 base from V and 5 bases from J, leaving 14 bases between. In DNA form, the CDR3 reads TGTGCCAGCAGCTTAGGGCGAGGCGGAGGCGAGACCCAGTACTTC. Protein: CASSLGRGGGETQYF.

The V gene is TRBV5-5, the J gene TRBJ1-1; 7 bases match TRBD1. The trim removed 2 bases at V and 4 bases at J, leaving 8 bases unmatched. From germline, CDR1 is SGHKS and CDR2 YYEKEE (reference sequence). CDR3 length equals 15 residues. CDR3 protein: CASSFGTGARTEAFF. The CDR3, as DNA: TGTGCCAGCAGCTTTGGTACAGGGGCCCGCACTGAAGCTTTCTTT.

The chain links TRBV6-1 to TRBJ1-5; D perhaps matches TRBD1 (5 bases). Germline loops: CDR1 MNHNS, CDR2 SASEGT. Trimming removed 7 bases at V and 0 bases at J, with 10 bases between. The CDR3 spans 14 residues. CDR3 nucleotides: TGTGCCAGCACAGGGCAACATAGCAATCAGCCCCAGCATTTT. This gives the protein CASTGQHSNQPQHF.

This clone turned up a few times. This chain's CDR3 is CASSPRSQSGNGEQYF. Here the CDR3 DNA reads TGTGCCAGCAGCCCCCGGTCTCAGAGCGGGAATGGCGAGCAGTACTTC. J is TRBJ2-7 and V is TRBV9; 7 bases align to TRBD2. With 4 bases clipped from V and 6 bases from J, the junction kept 16 bases outside the gene matches. CDR1 and CDR2 from the germline V gene are SGDLS and YYNGEE. There are 16 residues in the CDR3.

CDR3 nucleotides: TGTGCCAGCAGCGTATCGAACTCCGCTAACTATGGCTACACCTTC. As protein: CASSVSNSANYGYTF. The chain carries TRBV9 and TRBJ1-2; D call uncertain. The V gene lost 1 base and the J gene lost 0 bases, with 10 bases spanning the gap. Germline-derived CDR1 and CDR2 are SGDLS and YYNGEE. The CDR3 is made up of 15 amino acids.

This chain links TRBV25-1 with TRBJ1-1; a possible D gene is TRBD1 (6 bases). V lost 1 base and J lost 0, with 9 bases in between. This CDR3 spans 15 amino acids. Germline CDR1 reads MGHDK; CDR2 reads SYGVNS. The CDR3 coding sequence is TGTGCCAGCAGTGAATCCGACAGGATGAACACTGAAGCTTTCTTT. Translated: CASSESDRMNTEAFF.